Described below is a single T cell receptor (beta chain) sequence and its context. What antigen it recognizes has not been identified. Per-base quality was not reported, and no clone a single base away is much larger than it. V gives up 6 bases and J gives up 5 bases, and the segment between their germline ends measures 8 bases. Via the germline V gene, CDR1 is MNHEY and CDR2 SVGEGT. From cysteine to phenylalanine, the CDR3 is 11 amino acids long. Left in the record is the CDR3 DNA by itself, 33 bases read in frame from the first base. This specimen comes from a study of response to subunit inactivated influenza vaccine (dated by TCRdb to about 2018). About the full investigation: The study used deep quantitative T cell receptor repertoire profiling to track responses to a trivalent subunit inactivated influenza vaccine. Overall results and qualifications from the work: It was suggested by the authors that each seasonal influenza vaccination may recruit only a limited number of new T cells.

Library method: RT-PCR. The sequencer was an Illumina HiSeq 2500. TCRdb reanalyzed the raw reads on its own, using fastp at Q25 for trimming and MiXCR for clone calling, and kept in-frame beta chains. CDR3 protein sequences are deduplicated, and each keeps its most common genes and DNA. This sample has about 520,000 distinct CDR3 sequences in its table, and under 8.5% of those were observed once. The ten biggest clones cover approximately 14% of the sample. The chain is made from TRBV6-2 or TRBV6-3 and TRBJ2-7, with an unclear D gene assignment. The sample was PBMCs from blood, taken less than 30 months after vaccination. The clonotype comes from a man in his fifties or sixties who received an inactivated influenza vaccine. Donor details come from another sample of the same person, matched by shared clones. The bases read TGTGCCAGCAGCCCCCTGAACGAGCAGTACTTC. It is translated as CASSPLNEQYF.